This TCR beta chain was recorded in a study of cytomegalovirus exposure and HLA in healthy donors. The germline CDR1 and CDR2 sequences are SGHRS and YFSETQ. The V gene end was trimmed by 10 bases and the J gene end by 5 bases; junction bases not matched to a gene: 11. The CDR3 covers 13 residues. A few counts support this clone. With 60 Vbeta and 13 Jbeta primers, the PCR was carried out. Sequencing was performed with immunoSEQ multiplex PCR; in TCRdb, only in-frame clones are kept and a portion is missing. The sample has about 120,000 clones, 60% to 75% seen once. Sequenced material: PBMCs. This sequence was found in a woman aged 40 to 49 in good health and CMV-seropositive. V and J are TRBV5-1 and TRBJ2-5; 7 bases align to TRBD1. CDR3 sequence: CAVTRQGSETQYF. In DNA form, the CDR3 reads TGCGCCGTCACCAGACAGGGTAGCGAGACCCAGTACTTC.